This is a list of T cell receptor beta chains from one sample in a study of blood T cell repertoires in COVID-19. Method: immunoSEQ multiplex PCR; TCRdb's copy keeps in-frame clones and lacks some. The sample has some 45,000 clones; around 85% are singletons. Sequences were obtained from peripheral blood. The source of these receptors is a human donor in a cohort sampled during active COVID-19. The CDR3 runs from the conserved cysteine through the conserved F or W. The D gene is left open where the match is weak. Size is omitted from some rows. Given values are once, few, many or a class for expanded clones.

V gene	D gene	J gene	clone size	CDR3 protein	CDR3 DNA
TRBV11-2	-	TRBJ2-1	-	CASSSSITRSSYNEQFF	TGTGCCAGCAGCTCCTCCATCACTCGAAGCTCCTACAATGAGCAGTTCTTC
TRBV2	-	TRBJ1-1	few	CASSKQGTAEAFF	TGTGCCAGCAGCAAACAGGGTACTGCAGAAGCTTTCTTT
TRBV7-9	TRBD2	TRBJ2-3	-	CASSNYPRLAGADTQYF	TGTGCCAGCAGCAACTATCCTAGACTAGCGGGGGCAGATACGCAGTATTTT
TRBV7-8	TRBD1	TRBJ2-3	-	CASSVDRDRPTDTQYF	TGTGCCAGCAGCGTAGACCGGGACAGACCTACAGATACGCAGTATTTT
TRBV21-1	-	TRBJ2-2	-	CASPTGELFF	TGTGCCAGCCCTACCGGGGAGCTGTTTTTT
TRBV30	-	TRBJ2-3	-	CAWSVSLSTDTQYF	TGTGCCTGGAGTGTGAGTTTGAGCACAGATACGCAGTATTTT
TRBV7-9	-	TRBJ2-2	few	CASTRDTGELFF	TGTGCCAGCACCCGAGACACCGGGGAGCTGTTTTTT
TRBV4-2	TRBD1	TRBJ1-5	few	CASSDPGQGNQPQHF	TGTGCCAGCAGCGATCCGGGACAGGGGAATCAGCCCCAGCATTTT
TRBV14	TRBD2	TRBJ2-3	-	CASSQGALAGGLDTQYF	TGTGCCAGCAGCCAAGGGGCACTAGCGGGAGGACTAGATACGCAGTATTTT
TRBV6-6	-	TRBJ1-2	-	CASSYSMTYYGYTF	TGTGCCAGCAGTTACTCGATGACATACTATGGCTACACCTTC
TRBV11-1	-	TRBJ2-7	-	CASSSLVSGEQYF	TGTGCCAGCAGCTCTCTAGTGTCGGGGGAGCAGTACTTC
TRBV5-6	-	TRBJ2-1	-	CASSFLQGHEQFF	TGTGCCAGCAGCTTCCTTCAGGGGCATGAGCAGTTCTTC
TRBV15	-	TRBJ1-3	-	CATSGHNSGNTIYF	TGTGCCACCAGCGGACATAACTCTGGAAACACCATATATTTT
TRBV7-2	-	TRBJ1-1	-	CASSQMRENTEAFF	TGTGCCAGCAGCCAGATGAGGGAGAACACTGAAGCTTTCTTT
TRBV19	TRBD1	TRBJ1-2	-	CATEGQYYGYTF	TGTGCCACCGAGGGACAGTACTATGGCTACACCTTC
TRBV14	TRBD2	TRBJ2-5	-	CASSQVGLASRETQYF	TGTGCCAGCAGCCAAGTAGGACTAGCATCCCGGGAGACCCAGTACTTC
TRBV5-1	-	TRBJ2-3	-	CASSLVQGYITDTQYF	TGCGCCAGCAGCTTAGTACAGGGTTACATCACAGATACGCAGTATTTT
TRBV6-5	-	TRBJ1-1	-	CASSYKAAKNTEAFF	TGTGCCAGCAGTTACAAAGCTGCCAAGAACACTGAAGCTTTCTTT
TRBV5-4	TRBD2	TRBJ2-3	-	CASSLGDYTDTQYF	TGTGCCAGCAGCCTAGGGGACTACACAGATACGCAGTATTTT
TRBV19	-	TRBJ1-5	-	CASSIPNGVGQPQHF	TGTGCCAGTAGTATTCCGAATGGAGTCGGACAGCCCCAGCATTTT
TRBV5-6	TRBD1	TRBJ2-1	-	CASSYGTAYNEQFF	TGTGCCAGCAGTTATGGGACAGCATACAATGAGCAGTTCTTC
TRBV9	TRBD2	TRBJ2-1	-	CASSAPSGGEYNEQFF	TGTGCCAGCAGCGCTCCTAGCGGGGGGGAGTACAATGAGCAGTTCTTC